A selection of T cell receptor beta chains follows, all from one sample in a study of T cells in localized non-small cell lung cancer. Clones were sequenced by immunoSEQ multiplex PCR, and TCRdb holds only the in-frame ones, with some missing. Altogether under 150,000 clones are present, 89% being singletons, with the ten largest covering around 1.5%. Sequenced here: peripheral blood, sampled before any cancer treatment. These receptors were taken from a female donor at least 60 years old with stage I lung adenocarcinoma. CDR3s include the opening cysteine and the closing phenylalanine or tryptophan. The D gene is left open where the match is weak. Clone size is not always given. Where it is, it says once, few, many or a class for expanded clones.

v_call: TRBV19; d_call: TRBD2; j_call: TRBJ2-7; clone_size: NA; cdr3_nt: TGTGCCAGTAGTATAGGAGGCGGGAGAGCCAGCGGGCAGTACTTC; cdr3_aa: CASSIGGGRASGQYF
v_call: TRBV10-2; d_call: TRBD2; j_call: TRBJ2-1; clone_size: NA; cdr3_nt: TGCGCCAGCGGACTAGCGGGAGTAGTAGGTAGCGACAATGAGCAGTTCTTC; cdr3_aa: CASGLAGVVGSDNEQFF
v_call: TRBV18; d_call: TRBD2; j_call: TRBJ2-7; clone_size: NA; cdr3_nt: TGTGCCAGCTCACTAGCGGGAGGGCCTAGCGAGCAGTACTTC; cdr3_aa: CASSLAGGPSEQYF
v_call: TRBV12-5; d_call: NA; j_call: TRBJ2-7; clone_size: NA; cdr3_nt: TGTGCTAGTGCCGGACGGTCCTACGAGCAGTACTTC; cdr3_aa: CASAGRSYEQYF
v_call: TRBV7-3; d_call: NA; j_call: TRBJ1-1; clone_size: NA; cdr3_nt: TGTGCCAGCAGCTTAATGGGGCAGGCCCTGAACACTGAAGCTTTCTTT; cdr3_aa: CASSLMGQALNTEAFF
v_call: TRBV29-1; d_call: TRBD2; j_call: TRBJ2-1; clone_size: NA; cdr3_nt: TGCAGCGTCCGTATAGCGGGAGGGCCGAATAATGAGCAGTTCTTC; cdr3_aa: CSVRIAGGPNNEQFF
v_call: TRBV5-1; d_call: TRBD2; j_call: TRBJ2-3; clone_size: NA; cdr3_nt: TGCGCCAGCAGGAGGATGACTAGCGGGAGGGCCACAGATACGCAGTATTTT; cdr3_aa: CASRRMTSGRATDTQYF
v_call: TRBV5-1; d_call: NA; j_call: TRBJ2-5; clone_size: NA; cdr3_nt: TGCGCCAGCAGCGATATAAAGACCCAGTACTTC; cdr3_aa: CASSDIKTQYF
v_call: TRBV7-9; d_call: NA; j_call: TRBJ2-7; clone_size: NA; cdr3_nt: TGTGCCAGCAGCGAAATCCCTTTCGAGCAGTACTTC; cdr3_aa: CASSEIPFEQYF
v_call: TRBV18; d_call: TRBD2; j_call: TRBJ2-7; clone_size: NA; cdr3_nt: TGTGCCAGCTCACCGGACGGGAGGCGTGTCGAGCAGTACTTC; cdr3_aa: CASSPDGRRVEQYF
v_call: TRBV5-4; d_call: TRBD1; j_call: TRBJ2-3; clone_size: NA; cdr3_nt: TGTGCCAGCAGGAAGGACAGGGGTACAGATACGCAGTATTTT; cdr3_aa: CASRKDRGTDTQYF
v_call: TRBV19; d_call: TRBD2; j_call: TRBJ2-6; clone_size: NA; cdr3_nt: TGTGCCAGTAGTATAGATCGGGGGAGGGTCGGGTCCCTCTCTGGGGCCAACGTCCTGACTTTC; cdr3_aa: CASSIDRGRVGSLSGANVLTF
v_call: TRBV5-1; d_call: TRBD2; j_call: TRBJ2-1; clone_size: NA; cdr3_nt: TGCGCCAGCAGCGAGAACCCTAGCGGGAGCCGAGCCAATGAGCAGTTCTTC; cdr3_aa: CASSENPSGSRANEQFF
v_call: TRBV19; d_call: TRBD1; j_call: TRBJ1-1; clone_size: NA; cdr3_nt: TGTGCCAGTGCGGGACAGCGGGGAACTGAAGCTTTCTTT; cdr3_aa: CASAGQRGTEAFF
v_call: TRBV2; d_call: NA; j_call: TRBJ1-4; clone_size: NA; cdr3_nt: TGTGCCAGCCAGTTAGAGTCAACTAATGAAAAACTGTTTTTT; cdr3_aa: CASQLESTNEKLFF
v_call: TRBV12-5; d_call: NA; j_call: TRBJ2-4; clone_size: NA; cdr3_nt: TGTGCTAGTGGTTTATCCGGGGGAATTCAGTACTTC; cdr3_aa: CASGLSGGIQYF
v_call: TRBV27; d_call: TRBD2; j_call: TRBJ2-7; clone_size: few; cdr3_nt: TGTGCCAGCAGTTGGGGGGGGAGACGGACTAGCGGGAGGTGGGACGAGCAGTACTTC; cdr3_aa: CASSWGGRRTSGRWDEQYF
v_call: TRBV12-2; d_call: NA; j_call: TRBJ1-2; clone_size: NA; cdr3_nt: TGTGCAAGTCGCTCCCAGCGGGATGTCCGGGGGCGAGGGTATGGCTACACCTTC; cdr3_aa: CASRSQRDVRGRGYGYTF
v_call: TRBV4-1; d_call: TRBD2; j_call: TRBJ2-1; clone_size: NA; cdr3_nt: TGCGCCAGCAGCCAACGGGGACTAGCGGGTTTCAGGCAGTTCTTC; cdr3_aa: CASSQRGLAGFRQFF
v_call: TRBV7-3; d_call: NA; j_call: TRBJ2-1; clone_size: NA; cdr3_nt: TGTGCCAGCAGCCCCCCCGGCGGGTACAATGAGCAGTTCTTC; cdr3_aa: CASSPPGGYNEQFF
v_call: TRBV7-3; d_call: NA; j_call: TRBJ2-5; clone_size: NA; cdr3_nt: TGTGCCAGCAGCTCCGGGGGAGCAGGGAAGACCCAGTACTTC; cdr3_aa: CASSSGGAGKTQYF
v_call: TRBV11-3; d_call: TRBD1; j_call: TRBJ2-7; clone_size: NA; cdr3_nt: TGTGCCAGCAGCTTAGGGGACAGCTCCTACGAGCAGTACTTC; cdr3_aa: CASSLGDSSYEQYF
v_call: TRBV5-1; d_call: NA; j_call: TRBJ1-2; clone_size: NA; cdr3_nt: TGCGCCAGCAGCCTAAGGGGGGCAGGGCGGTATGGCTACACCTTC; cdr3_aa: CASSLRGAGRYGYTF
v_call: TRBV6-1; d_call: NA; j_call: TRBJ1-1; clone_size: NA; cdr3_nt: TGTGCCAGCAGTGTCAAGGATAACACTGAAGCTTTCTTT; cdr3_aa: CASSVKDNTEAFF
v_call: TRBV5-6; d_call: NA; j_call: TRBJ2-1; clone_size: NA; cdr3_nt: TGTGCCAGCAGTAGGGAATTTAATGCCTACAATGAGCAGTTCTTC; cdr3_aa: CASSREFNAYNEQFF
v_call: TRBV15; d_call: TRBD2; j_call: TRBJ2-3; clone_size: NA; cdr3_nt: TGTGCCACCAGCAGAGATAGTTACGAGACTAGCGGGAGGGATCGCACAGATACGCAGTATTTT; cdr3_aa: CATSRDSYETSGRDRTDTQYF
v_call: TRBV15; d_call: TRBD2; j_call: TRBJ2-1; clone_size: once; cdr3_nt: TGTGCCACCAGCCGGGGCGGGGGAAACAATGAGCAGTTCTTC; cdr3_aa: CATSRGGGNNEQFF
v_call: TRBV7-2; d_call: NA; j_call: TRBJ1-2; clone_size: once; cdr3_nt: TGTGCCAGCAGCTTAGTCGGAGTAAGGACCTTC; cdr3_aa: CASSLVGVRTF
v_call: TRBV5-1; d_call: NA; j_call: TRBJ1-2; clone_size: NA; cdr3_nt: TGCGCCAGCAGCTTTCAGAATAACTATGGCTACACCTTC; cdr3_aa: CASSFQNNYGYTF
v_call: TRBV6-5; d_call: NA; j_call: TRBJ2-7; clone_size: few; cdr3_nt: TGTGCCAGCAAAATTCGGCTAGCGAACTCCTACGAGCAGTACTTC; cdr3_aa: CASKIRLANSYEQYF
v_call: TRBV5-4; d_call: NA; j_call: TRBJ2-1; clone_size: once; cdr3_nt: TGTGCCAGCAGCTTGGCCGGAGGTGGCAGCTTCAATGAGCAGTTCTTC; cdr3_aa: CASSLAGGGSFNEQFF
v_call: TRBV27; d_call: NA; j_call: TRBJ1-2; clone_size: NA; cdr3_nt: TGTGCCAGCAGTTCGCTGTCCGGTTGGTATGGCTACACCTTC; cdr3_aa: CASSSLSGWYGYTF
v_call: TRBV15; d_call: TRBD2; j_call: TRBJ2-5; clone_size: NA; cdr3_nt: TGTGCCACCAGCAGAGGGACTAGCGGGAGGGAAGAGACCCAGTACTTC; cdr3_aa: CATSRGTSGREETQYF
v_call: TRBV20-1; d_call: NA; j_call: TRBJ2-7; clone_size: NA; cdr3_nt: TGCAGTGCCGGGAGAGCAGGAGAGCAGTACTTC; cdr3_aa: CSAGRAGEQYF
v_call: TRBV7-9; d_call: NA; j_call: TRBJ2-7; clone_size: NA; cdr3_nt: TGTGCCAGCAGCTTATTCGGGGACTCCTACGAGCAGTACTTC; cdr3_aa: CASSLFGDSYEQYF
v_call: TRBV10-3; d_call: NA; j_call: TRBJ2-2; clone_size: NA; cdr3_nt: TGTGCCATCAGTGAGTTCCACGCCGGGGAGCTGTTTTTT; cdr3_aa: CAISEFHAGELFF
v_call: TRBV5-1; d_call: TRBD2; j_call: TRBJ2-7; clone_size: few; cdr3_nt: TGCGCCAACTGGACTAGCGCCTCTTACGAGCAGTACTTC; cdr3_aa: CANWTSASYEQYF
v_call: TRBV2; d_call: TRBD1; j_call: TRBJ1-2; clone_size: NA; cdr3_nt: TGTGCCAGCAGTGTAGGACAGGGGCTGCATGGCTACACCTTC; cdr3_aa: CASSVGQGLHGYTF
v_call: TRBV19; d_call: NA; j_call: TRBJ1-2; clone_size: NA; cdr3_nt: TGTGCCAGTAGTGGTCTGGGCCTGTATGGCTACACCTTC; cdr3_aa: CASSGLGLYGYTF
v_call: TRBV11-2; d_call: NA; j_call: TRBJ2-7; clone_size: once; cdr3_nt: TGTGCCAGCAGCCCCTTCGGGAGAGGATACGAGCAGTACTTC; cdr3_aa: CASSPFGRGYEQYF
v_call: TRBV29-1; d_call: TRBD2; j_call: TRBJ2-1; clone_size: NA; cdr3_nt: TGCAGCGTTGAAGGGATCGGGACTAGTGCCATGGGGAACAATGAGCAGTTCTTC; cdr3_aa: CSVEGIGTSAMGNNEQFF
v_call: TRBV5-1; d_call: NA; j_call: TRBJ2-4; clone_size: NA; cdr3_nt: TGCGCCAGCAGCGTAACAGGGACCAGGAACATTCAGTACTTC; cdr3_aa: CASSVTGTRNIQYF
v_call: TRBV6-5; d_call: TRBD1; j_call: TRBJ2-2; clone_size: NA; cdr3_nt: TGTGCCAGCAGTTACTCGAGAGGACAGGGGACCGGGGAGCTGTTTTTT; cdr3_aa: CASSYSRGQGTGELFF
v_call: TRBV20-1; d_call: NA; j_call: TRBJ1-4; clone_size: NA; cdr3_nt: TGCAGTGCTAGAGACCGACAAAAACTGTTTTTT; cdr3_aa: CSARDRQKLFF
v_call: TRBV5-5; d_call: NA; j_call: TRBJ2-1; clone_size: NA; cdr3_nt: TGTGCCAGCAGCTCAGACTGGAGCTCCTACAATGAGCAGTTCTTC; cdr3_aa: CASSSDWSSYNEQFF
v_call: TRBV6-5; d_call: NA; j_call: TRBJ2-5; clone_size: once; cdr3_nt: TGTGCCAGCAGTTACTTTGAGACCCAGTACTTC; cdr3_aa: CASSYFETQYF
v_call: TRBV30; d_call: NA; j_call: TRBJ2-7; clone_size: NA; cdr3_nt: TGTGCCTGGAGTGTAGCCAGGGACGAGCAGTACTTC; cdr3_aa: CAWSVARDEQYF
v_call: TRBV7-9; d_call: TRBD1; j_call: TRBJ2-5; clone_size: NA; cdr3_nt: TGTGCCAGCAGCCGCGGACAGGAAGAGACCCAGTACTTC; cdr3_aa: CASSRGQEETQYF